These 10 T cell receptor beta chains originate from one sample sequenced in a study of T cells in Graves' hyperthyroidism and ophthalmopathy (dated 2019 in TCRdb). The library was produced with multiplex PCR. Data came from an Illumina HiSeq 2000. The TCR beta CDR3 regions were amplified from the RNA transcripts. The TCR CDR3 was subjected to a first round of RT-PCR using the HTBI primer set and the Qiagen OneStep RT-PCR kit. TCRdb trimmed public reads at Q25 via fastp, called clones via MiXCR and kept in-frame beta chains. A single entry per CDR3 protein holds the most common genes and DNA from its merged rows. Present in this sample are around 580,000 distinct CDR3 sequences, about 45% of which were seen just once. The ten largest clonotypes hold around 7.7% of the sample. Material for sequencing was peripheral blood or thyroid tissue (not recorded which). These receptors originate from a woman aged 18-35 years with Graves' hyperthyroidism.

The chain carries TRBV5-1 and TRBJ2-3; 9 bases are a match to TRBD2. Germline CDR1 and CDR2: SGHRS and YFSETQ. This CDR3 is built from 17 residues. Trimming removed 0 bases from V and 1 base from J; junction bases left unmatched: 6. CDR3 sequence reads: CASSLDLAGAGTDTQYF. CDR3 sequence (DNA): TGCGCCAGCAGCTTGGATTTAGCGGGAGCGGGCACAGATACGCAGTATTTT.

This clonotype was recorded many times. The V gene is TRBV19, the J gene TRBJ2-7, with D possibly being TRBD1 or TRBD2 (6 bases each). V lost 7 bases and J 3 bases, leaving 16 bases between the germline ends. CDR1 and CDR2 (germline): LNHDA, SQIVND (reference sequence). The CDR3 is 14 amino acids. The CDR3 is CASKRRDTHYEQYF. CDR3 nucleotide sequence: TGTGCCAGTAAAAGGAGGGACACACACTACGAGCAGTACTTC.

The sample holds many counts of this clonotype. The chain has TRBV29-1 and TRBJ2-5; tentatively, D is TRBD2 (5 bases). Germline CDR1 SQVTM, CDR2 ANQGSEA. The CDR3 has 12 amino acids. V dropped 5 bases and J dropped 1 base, with 8 bases sitting between them. CDR3 bases: TGCAGCGTTAATCGGGGCCAAGAGACCCAGTACTTC. It is translated as CSVNRGQETQYF.

In regard to this clonotype: One end of the junction varies from germline; a read error may be responsible. The rearrangement uses TRBV2 and TRBJ2-2; tentatively, D is TRBD2 (6 bases). The germline CDR1 and CDR2 sequences are SNHLY and FYNNEI. This CDR3 spans 14 amino acids. DNA for the CDR3: TGTGCCAGCAGTCCCGAAAGGGCAGGCGGGAAGCTGTTTTTT. It is translated as CASSPERAGGKLFF. The variable domain in full, with the rest retrieved from reference TRBV2 and TRBJ2-2, is EPEVTQTPSHQVTQMGQEVILRCVPISNHLYFYWYRQILGQKVEFLVSFYNNEISEKSEIFDDQFSVERPDGSNFTLKIRSTKLEDSAMYFCASSPERAGGKLFFGEGSRLTVL.

The chain links TRBV9 to TRBJ1-3; D gene unclear. V was pared by 4 bases and J by 4 bases, with 12 bases between. CDR1 and CDR2 from the germline V gene are SGDLS and YYNGEE. The CDR3 consists of 14 residues. The CDR3 nucleotides are TGTGCCAGCAGCCAAGGTGCTTCGGGAAACACCATATATTTT. Residues: CASSQGASGNTIYF.

The table lists this clonotype with many counts. The rearrangement uses TRBV2 and TRBJ1-5; D unresolved. Germline CDR1 is SNHLY and CDR2 is FYNNEI. This CDR3 has 13 residues. Trimming took off 7 bases at V and 2 bases at J, with 9 bases between the two ends. CDR3 coding DNA: TGTGCCAGCAACGGAGAGCGCAATCAGCCCCAGCATTTT. Its translation: CASNGERNQPQHF.

This clonotype occurred many times. V and J are TRBV24-1 and TRBJ2-2; tentative D call: TRBD1 (5 bases). V was shortened by 5 bases and J by 2 bases, with 17 bases between the two germline ends. CDR3 length: 17 amino acids. CDR1 and CDR2 from the germline V gene are KGHDR and SFDVKD. CDR3 in DNA: TGTGCCACCAGTGGCTCGGTGGACACTTCCAACACCGGGGAGCTGTTTTTT. It encodes CATSGSVDTSNTGELFF.

The V gene is TRBV29-1, the J gene TRBJ1-1; perhaps TRBD1 as D (5 bases). The CDR3 is 10 residues long. CDR1 SQVTM and CDR2 ANQGSEA come from the germline V gene. The CDR3 sequence: CSPRGAEAFF. Written as DNA, the CDR3 is TGCAGTCCGAGAGGGGCTGAAGCTTTCTTT.

The table lists this clonotype with many counts. The J gene is TRBJ1-1, the V gene TRBV5-5; 9 nucleotides line up with TRBD1. This CDR3 is built from 15 residues. Germline V CDR1 and CDR2: SGHKS, YYEKEE (reference sequence). The V segment lost 3 bases and the J segment 3 bases; nucleotides outside the gene matches: 6. CDR3 sequence (DNA): TGTGCCAGCAGCTCTACCGACAGGGGGTACACTGAAGCTTTCTTT. Translated, it gives CASSSTDRGYTEAFF.

This clonotype has a count of ten or more. The chain joins TRBV29-1 to TRBJ2-5; TRBD1 aligns across 11 bases. Trimming took 7 bases from V and 3 from J; bases not matched to a gene: 1. Germline assignment: CDR1 SQVTM and CDR2 ANQGSEA. This CDR3 has 12 residues. For the CDR3, the DNA is TGCAGCGGGGGACAGGGGGAAGAGACCCAGTACTTC. Its protein product is CSGGQGEETQYF.